This is a list of T cell receptor beta chains from one sample in a study of T cells in Graves' hyperthyroidism and ophthalmopathy. MiXCR was run by TCRdb on the multiplex PCR reads, yielding one entry per CDR3 protein. The sample yields some 490,000 distinct CDR3 sequences, approximately 23% seen once. Sequenced input: blood. The receptors shown here come from a woman aged 70-85 years with Graves' ophthalmopathy. CDR3s include the opening cysteine and the closing phenylalanine or tryptophan. D genes are given only for firm matches. Clone sizes are given selectively: once, few, many, or a class where the clone is expanded.

size: few; V: TRBV7-2; D: -; J: TRBJ1-2; DNA: TGTGCCAGCAGCTTAGTTGACAGTGACTATGGCTACACCTTC; CDR3: CASSLVDSDYGYTF
size: -; V: TRBV28; D: -; J: TRBJ1-1; DNA: TGTGCCAGCAGAGCGCCGGGGCGAGGGACTGAAGCTTTCTTT; CDR3: CASRAPGRGTEAFF
size: few; V: TRBV6-1; D: -; J: TRBJ2-5; DNA: TGTGCCAGCAGTCCCCCTGGGGTCGGAGAGACCCAGTACTTC; CDR3: CASSPPGVGETQYF
size: -; V: TRBV19; D: -; J: TRBJ2-7; DNA: TGTGCCAGTGGCTCACTCTACGAGCAGTACTTC; CDR3: CASGSLYEQYF
size: few; V: TRBV7-2; D: -; J: TRBJ2-5; DNA: TGTGCCAGCAGCTTACGCAGGGGAGTCCAAGAGACCCAGTACTTC; CDR3: CASSLRRGVQETQYF
size: -; V: TRBV12-3/TRBV12-4; D: -; J: TRBJ1-2; DNA: TGTGCCAGCTGGATCGAGGCCCCAAAGTCCTATGGCTACACCTTC; CDR3: CASWIEAPKSYGYTF
size: few; V: TRBV9; D: TRBD1; J: TRBJ2-2; DNA: TGTGCCAGCAGCCTCGGGACAGGGAGGAACACCGGGGAGCTGTTTTTT; CDR3: CASSLGTGRNTGELFF
size: -; V: TRBV25-1; D: -; J: TRBJ2-1; DNA: TGTGCCAGCAGTGAATATTCCCCTAATGAGCAGTTCTTC; CDR3: CASSEYSPNEQFF
size: few; V: TRBV12-3/TRBV12-4; D: -; J: TRBJ2-1; DNA: TGTGCCAGCAGTTTAGCGGGGGGGCAAAGTGAGCAGTTCTTC; CDR3: CASSLAGGQSEQFF
size: few; V: TRBV6-2/TRBV6-3; D: -; J: TRBJ1-2; DNA: TGTGCCAGCACCCCACGCCGGGGGGCAGATGGCTACACCTTC; CDR3: CASTPRRGADGYTF
size: -; V: TRBV29-1; D: -; J: TRBJ1-4; DNA: TGCAGCGTTGGGGGGCATGAGGGAAAACTGTTTTTT; CDR3: CSVGGHEGKLFF
size: few; V: TRBV5-1; D: -; J: TRBJ2-3; DNA: TGCGCCAGCAGCGCGGACGGGCTTTCTAGCACAGATACGCAGTATTTT; CDR3: CASSADGLSSTDTQYF
size: many; V: TRBV6-1; D: -; J: TRBJ2-5; DNA: TGTGCCAGCAGTGAACTGTCAGGGCGGACAAAGTACTTC; CDR3: CASSELSGRTKYF
size: few; V: TRBV29-1; D: -; J: TRBJ1-5; DNA: TGCAGCGTTAGACAGCATAGCAATCAGCCCCAGCATTTT; CDR3: CSVRQHSNQPQHF
size: -; V: TRBV27; D: TRBD1; J: TRBJ2-1; DNA: TGTGCCAGCAAAGAGCAGGGGGTAGCTGAGCAGTTCTTC; CDR3: CASKEQGVAEQFF
size: -; V: TRBV30; D: -; J: TRBJ2-3; DNA: TGTGCCTGGACCCTAGCGGCCACAGGGGATGGTGGAGATACGCAGTATTTT; CDR3: CAWTLAATGDGGDTQYF
size: few; V: TRBV5-6; D: -; J: TRBJ1-5; DNA: TGTGCCAGCAGCTTGGGGACAGATGGGAATCAGCCCCAGCATTTT; CDR3: CASSLGTDGNQPQHF
size: few; V: TRBV12-5; D: -; J: TRBJ2-1; DNA: TGTGCTAGTGCCTACTCCAGCTTAAAGCAGTTCTTC; CDR3: CASAYSSLKQFF
size: -; V: TRBV5-1; D: -; J: TRBJ1-4; DNA: TGCGCCAGCAGCTTCGGGAGGGCGCAGGGAAAACTGTTTTTT; CDR3: CASSFGRAQGKLFF
size: many; V: TRBV28; D: -; J: TRBJ1-2; DNA: TGTGCCAGCAGTTTCTCAGGGCCAGCCTATGGCTACACCTTC; CDR3: CASSFSGPAYGYTF
size: many; V: TRBV7-9; D: TRBD2; J: TRBJ2-5; DNA: TGTGCCAGCAGCCCCCACTTCCCTAGCGGGAGTGGAGAGACCCAGTACTTC; CDR3: CASSPHFPSGSGETQYF
size: few; V: TRBV7-9; D: TRBD1; J: TRBJ2-7; DNA: TGTGCCAGCATAACGGACAGGGAAGACGAGCAGTACTTC; CDR3: CASITDREDEQYF
size: -; V: TRBV10-3; D: -; J: TRBJ1-1; DNA: TGTGCCATCAGTGAGACCGGGACACTAAACAGTGAAGCTTTCTTT; CDR3: CAISETGTLNSEAFF
size: many; V: TRBV7-8; D: -; J: TRBJ1-2; DNA: TGTGCCAGCAGCTCCAGGCGGGCAGCTAACTATGGCTACACCTTC; CDR3: CASSSRRAANYGYTF
size: few; V: TRBV28; D: -; J: TRBJ1-3; DNA: TGTGCCAGCAGAGAGGGGGGCGCATCTGGAAACACCATATATTTT; CDR3: CASREGGASGNTIYF
size: -; V: TRBV7-9; D: -; J: TRBJ1-5; DNA: TGTGCCAGCAGCTTATCCCCAGGACGGGCGGGGAATCAGCCCCAGCATTTT; CDR3: CASSLSPGRAGNQPQHF
size: few; V: TRBV7-2; D: TRBD2; J: TRBJ2-7; DNA: TGTGCCAGCAGTAGTAGCGGGGCTTTTTACGAGCAGTACTTC; CDR3: CASSSSGAFYEQYF
size: many; V: TRBV6-2/TRBV6-3; D: -; J: TRBJ2-3; DNA: TGTGCCAGCAGTTACTCTCCCCTGGCGGGATACACAGATACGCAGTATTTT; CDR3: CASSYSPLAGYTDTQYF
size: -; V: TRBV6-1; D: TRBD1; J: TRBJ1-2; DNA: TGTGCCAGCAGTGATCAGAGCAGGACAGGGGCTGGCTACACCTTC; CDR3: CASSDQSRTGAGYTF
size: -; V: TRBV4-3; D: -; J: TRBJ1-2; DNA: TGCGCCAGCAGCCAAGAAGGAGTCCGGGGCTACACCTTC; CDR3: CASSQEGVRGYTF
size: few; V: TRBV3-1; D: -; J: TRBJ2-7; DNA: TGTGCCAGCAGCCCAACCGGGACTCCTACGTACGAGCAGTACTTC; CDR3: CASSPTGTPTYEQYF
size: many; V: TRBV28; D: -; J: TRBJ2-3; DNA: TGTGCCAGCAGCGAACATGGGGGAAGTACAGATACGCAGTATTTT; CDR3: CASSEHGGSTDTQYF
size: once; V: TRBV20-1; D: -; J: TRBJ2-5; DNA: TGCAGTGCTAGTCTCGGCCAAGAGACCCAGTACTTC; CDR3: CSASLGQETQYF
size: many; V: TRBV6-1; D: -; J: TRBJ1-5; DNA: TGTGCCAGCAGTCTCATAACGGACGGTAATCAGCCCCAGCATTTT; CDR3: CASSLITDGNQPQHF
size: many; V: TRBV19; D: TRBD1; J: TRBJ1-5; DNA: TGTGCCAGTAGTATCGACAGGGTGGATCAGCCCCAGCATTTT; CDR3: CASSIDRVDQPQHF
size: -; V: TRBV9; D: TRBD1; J: TRBJ2-5; DNA: TGTGCCAGCAGCCCGAGGACAGGGTGGGGGCAAGAGACCCAGTACTTC; CDR3: CASSPRTGWGQETQYF
size: -; V: TRBV20-1; D: -; J: TRBJ2-5; DNA: TGCAGTGCTAGAGTGCCGGGGGCGCAAGAGACCCAGTACTTC; CDR3: CSARVPGAQETQYF
size: many; V: TRBV12-3/TRBV12-4; D: -; J: TRBJ1-2; DNA: TGTGCCAGCAGTTTTGTGCCGAACTATGGCTACACCTTC; CDR3: CASSFVPNYGYTF
size: many; V: TRBV29-1; D: TRBD2; J: TRBJ2-2; DNA: TGCAGCGCACGACTAGCGGGAGGCACCGGGGAGCTGTTTTTT; CDR3: CSARLAGGTGELFF
size: -; V: TRBV6-1; D: TRBD2; J: TRBJ2-2; DNA: TGTGCCAGCACCCATCTAGCGGGAGGGCCTAACGGGGAGCTGTTTTTT; CDR3: CASTHLAGGPNGELFF
size: -; V: TRBV4-1; D: -; J: TRBJ2-5; DNA: TGCGCCAGCAGCCCCCCTTCGTCTTCGGAGACCCAGTACTTC; CDR3: CASSPPSSSETQYF
size: few; V: TRBV28; D: -; J: TRBJ1-2; DNA: TGTGCCAGCAGTAACCCTTTCCAGGATCGTGGCTACACCTTC; CDR3: CASSNPFQDRGYTF